Listed here are 32 T cell receptor beta chains from one sample, sequenced in a study of blood T cell repertoires in COVID-19 (TCRdb year 2020). Receptors were amplified or captured by the immunoSEQ multiplex PCR assay. TCRdb stores this immuneACCESS table with in-frame sequences only. Part of the clones is absent; in the studies checked, under half of the shortfall reflects unresolved V genes, and no reason is known for the rest. This sample gives around 250,000 clones in total; roughly 87% of them show up just once. Clones ranked in the top ten supply approximately 0.7% of the sample. The sequenced sample consisted of peripheral blood. The receptors were gathered from a human donor in a cohort sampled during active COVID-19.

V gene TRBV9 combines with J gene TRBJ1-3, with D possibly matching TRBD1 (5 bases). Germline assignment: CDR1 SGDLS and CDR2 YYNGEE. Trimming cost V 2 bases and J 0 bases, with 9 bases left between them. The CDR3 sequence is 15 residues long. This CDR3 is CASSVGGDSGNTIYF. CDR3 bases: TGTGCCAGCAGCGTGGGGGGAGACTCTGGAAACACCATATATTTT.

The chain is built from TRBV7-3 and TRBJ1-1; D is unresolved. Trimming left V 4 bases short and J 4 bases short, with 10 bases between. The CDR3 loop spans 13 amino acids. From germline, CDR1 is SGHTA and CDR2 FQGTGA. The CDR3 here is CASSSARATEAFF. CDR3 DNA: TGTGCCAGCAGCTCTGCCCGAGCCACTGAAGCTTTCTTT.

V is TRBV5-1 and J is TRBJ2-5, with D possibly matching TRBD2 (5 bases). Germline values: CDR1 SGHRS, CDR2 YFSETQ. The CDR3 is 14 amino acids. With 4 bases removed from V and 0 bases from J, the gap between germline ends came to 10 bases. DNA of the CDR3: TGCGCCAGCAGCCCTACTAGTAACCAAGAGACCCAGTACTTC. Translation gives CASSPTSNQETQYF.

The chain couples TRBV28 to TRBJ2-7, with 8 bases that match TRBD2. The germline V gene encodes CDR1 MDHEN and CDR2 SYDVKM. The CDR3 totals 15 residues. After removal of 6 bases from V and 3 bases from J, the junction contained 10 bases not matched to a gene. The CDR3 loop is CASRGGGLGIYEQYF. In DNA form, the CDR3 reads TGTGCCAGCAGAGGGGGGGGACTAGGGATCTACGAGCAGTACTTC.

The chain uses TRBV7-2 and TRBJ2-7; D is uncertain. The V end lost 5 bases, the J end lost 0 bases, and 2 bases lay between the germline ends. In germline, CDR1 is SGHTA, CDR2 FQGNSA. The length of the CDR3 is 11 residues. The CDR3 spells CASSRSYEQYF. CDR3 DNA: TGTGCCAGCAGCCGCTCCTACGAGCAGTACTTC.

V usage is TRBV19 and J usage is TRBJ2-2; D not resolved. This CDR3 is built from 14 residues. The germline V and J ends were trimmed by 6 bases and 0 bases, with 8 bases remaining between them. The germline V gene has CDR1 LNHDA and CDR2 SQIVND (reference sequence). The CDR3: CASRAASNTGELFF. The CDR3 DNA reads as TGTGCCAGTAGGGCCGCATCGAACACCGGGGAGCTGTTTTTT.

The chain carries TRBV30 and TRBJ1-4; D is perhaps TRBD1 (5 bases). The CDR3 has 14 amino acids. Trimming stripped 2 bases from V and 2 bases from J, with 9 bases between. Germline V gene lookup returns CDR1 GTSNPN and CDR2 SVGIG (reference sequence). The CDR3, as DNA: TGTGCCTGGAGTAACGGGGGGACTAATGAAAAACTGTTTTTT. It translates to CAWSNGGTNEKLFF. Looking up the rest from reference TRBV30 and TRBJ1-4 gives the full variable domain: SQTIHQWPATLVQPVGSPLSLECTVEGTSNPNLYWYRQAAGRGLQLLFYSVGIGQISSEVPQNLSASRPQDRQFILSSKKLLLSDSGFYLCAWSNGGTNEKLFFGSGTQLSVL.

The chain is built from TRBV3-1 (or the pseudogene TRBV3-2) and TRBJ2-7; weak D call: TRBD2 (6 bases). From germline, CDR1 is LGHDT and CDR2 YNNKEL (reference sequence). V gave up 4 bases and J gave up 0 bases, with 13 bases separating them. This CDR3 contains 15 residues. CDR3 sequence: CASSLRWEVSYEQYF. CDR3 DNA: TGTGCCAGCAGCCTTAGATGGGAGGTCTCCTACGAGCAGTACTTC.

The chain couples TRBV28 to TRBJ2-7; weak D call: TRBD1 (6 bases). This CDR3 has 15 residues. Trimming took 5 bases from V and 9 from J, leaving 23 bases between them. The V gene's germline CDR1 is MDHEN and CDR2 SYDVKM. Here the CDR3 reads CASSPPRGMGARQYF. The CDR3 region has the DNA TGTGCCAGCAGTCCACCCAGGGGCATGGGCGCGCGGCAGTACTTC.

The V call is TRBV7-8, the J call TRBJ1-6, with 9 positions matching TRBD1. This CDR3 is 16 amino acids long. Germline V gene lookup returns CDR1 SGHVS and CDR2 FQNEAQ. Losses at the gene ends were 4 bases for V and 9 bases for J; bases not matched to a gene: 10. This CDR3 reads CASSSTTGTGTSPLHF. In DNA, the CDR3 is TGTGCCAGCAGCTCGACTACCGGGACAGGGACTTCACCCCTCCACTTT.

This chain links TRBV7-2 with TRBJ2-1, with TRBD1 matching 7 bases. V lost 1 base and J lost 2; bases outside the gene matches: 5. This CDR3 spans 16 amino acids. CDR1 is SGHTA, CDR2 FQGNSA, per germline. Here the CDR3 DNA reads TGTGCCAGCAGCTTAGGACAAGGGGGCGCCTACAATGAGCAGTTCTTC. Translating it yields CASSLGQGGAYNEQFF.

This clone showed up just once. The chain recombines TRBV28 with TRBJ1-1; TRBD1 might be the D (5 bases). The length of the CDR3 is 13 residues. V was shortened by 6 bases and J by 5 bases, with 13 bases between the two germline ends. From germline, CDR1 is MDHEN and CDR2 SYDVKM. CDR3 loop: CASRLMGGTEAFF. The CDR3 nucleotides are TGTGCCAGCAGGCTAATGGGGGGAACTGAAGCTTTCTTT.

V gene TRBV6-5 combines with J gene TRBJ1-5; a weak D match, TRBD1 (5 bases). Germline assignment: CDR1 MNHEY and CDR2 SVGAGI. Trimming stripped 5 bases from V and 0 bases from J, with 11 bases between. The length of the CDR3 is 15 residues. The CDR3 sequence: CASSTGTNSNQPQHF. In DNA, the CDR3 is TGTGCCAGCAGTACAGGTACTAATAGCAATCAGCCCCAGCATTTT.

The chain carries TRBV6-2 or TRBV6-3 and TRBJ1-1; the D gene is possibly TRBD1 (5 bases). Germline V CDR1 and CDR2: MNHEY, SVGEGT. Trimming took off 6 bases at V and 3 bases at J, with 11 bases between the two ends. This CDR3 spans 13 amino acids. Here the CDR3 reads CASSLTGDTEAFF. As DNA, the CDR3 is TGTGCCAGCAGCCTCACAGGAGACACTGAAGCTTTCTTT.

The V and J genes are TRBV6-2 or TRBV6-3 and TRBJ1-1, with 9 nucleotides matching TRBD1. This CDR3 contains 12 residues. The germline gives CDR1 MNHEY, CDR2 SVGEGT. Unmatched junction bases numbered 0, after V lost 2 bases and J lost 8 bases. The CDR3 DNA follows: TGTGCCAGCAGTTACGGGACAGGGGAAGCTTTCTTT. Its translation: CASSYGTGEAFF.

The V gene is TRBV19, the J gene TRBJ1-3; the D gene is possibly TRBD1 (6 bases). The CDR3 contains 15 residues. Trimming removed 5 bases at V and 3 bases at J, with 14 bases between. CDR1 is LNHDA, CDR2 SQIVND, per germline (reference sequence). This CDR3 is CASSPTGFFGNTIYF. The CDR3 nucleotides read TGTGCCAGTAGTCCAACAGGGTTTTTTGGAAACACCATATATTTT. Using reference TRBV19 and TRBJ1-3 for the parts outside the CDR3, the full variable domain is DGGITQSPKYLFRKEGQNVTLSCEQNLNHDAMYWYRQDPGQGLRLIYYSQIVNDFQKGDIAEGYSVSREKKESFPLTVTSAQKNPTAFYLCASSPTGFFGNTIYFGEGSWLTVV.

This chain joins TRBV6-5 and TRBJ2-7; D is unclear. V lost 10 bases, J lost 3 bases, and 16 bases lay in between. CDR3 size: 13 residues. Germline CDR1 reads MNHEY; CDR2 reads SVGAGI. The CDR3 here is CAINAVRYYEQYF. CDR3 nucleotides: TGTGCCATCAATGCTGTGCGCTACTACGAGCAGTACTTC.

A single count supports this clone. The rearrangement uses TRBV9 and TRBJ2-2, with 8 bases matching TRBD2. Losses at the gene ends were 4 bases for V and 7 bases for J; bases not matched to a gene: 15. Looked up from germline, CDR1 is SGDLS and CDR2 is YYNGEE. The CDR3 totals 17 residues. The CDR3 coding sequence is TGTGCCAGCAGCTCCCGGGGGGGGGCCAACCAAGGCGGGGAGCTGTTTTTT. Its translation is CASSSRGGANQGGELFF. Using reference TRBV9 and TRBJ2-2 for the parts outside the CDR3, the full variable domain is DSGVTQTPKHLITATGQRVTLRCSPRSGDLSVYWYQQSLDQGLQFLIQYYNGEERAKGNILERFSAQQFPDLHSELNLSSLELGDSALYFCASSSRGGANQGGELFFGEGSRLTVL.

J is TRBJ2-5 and V is TRBV3-1 (or the pseudogene TRBV3-2); 7 bases are a match to TRBD1. The germline CDR1 and CDR2 sequences are LGHDT and YNNKEL (reference sequence). The ends lost 6 bases at V and 2 bases at J; junction bases unmatched: 3. The CDR3 is made up of 13 amino acids. Here the CDR3 reads CASRRGRQETQYF. CDR3 nucleotide sequence: TGTGCCAGCAGGAGGGGGCGGCAAGAGACCCAGTACTTC.

The rearrangement joins TRBV4-3 to TRBJ1-1; possibly TRBD1 for D (6 bases). Germline assignment: CDR1 LGHNA and CDR2 YSLEER. Trimming shortened V by 5 bases and J by 1 base, and 11 bases separated the two germline ends. This CDR3 comprises 14 residues. The CDR3 sequence: CASSVGGRNTEAFF. As DNA, the CDR3 is TGCGCCAGCAGCGTCGGGGGGCGGAACACTGAAGCTTTCTTT.

The chain is built from TRBV29-1 and TRBJ1-1; 8 positions agree with TRBD1. The CDR3 extends over 15 amino acids. Germline CDR1 reads SQVTM; CDR2 reads ANQGSEA. The V segment lost 0 bases and the J segment 3 bases; nucleotides outside the gene matches: 6. The CDR3 is CSVEDRGTGHTEAFF. In nucleotides, the CDR3 is TGCAGCGTTGAAGATCGAGGGACAGGTCACACTGAAGCTTTCTTT.

The chain couples TRBV18 to TRBJ1-5, with D possibly matching TRBD1 (5 bases). Trimming removed 3 bases from V and 0 bases from J, with 12 bases in between. Germline V lookup: CDR1 KGHSH, CDR2 LQKENI. The CDR3 extends over 16 amino acids. The CDR3 coding sequence is TGTGCCAGCTCACCCTCCGGGACTAATAGCAATCAGCCCCAGCATTTT. Its protein is CASSPSGTNSNQPQHF.

For the CDR3, the DNA is TGTGCCAGCACGGGTAATCCCTACGAGCAGTACTTC. This encodes CASTGNPYEQYF. The V call is TRBV12-3 or TRBV12-4, the J call TRBJ2-7; D uncertain. The CDR3 length is 12 residues. The germline V and J ends were trimmed by 7 bases and 2 bases, with 9 bases remaining between them.

This chain uses TRBV19 with TRBJ2-7; 7 bases fit TRBD2. Germline V gene lookup returns CDR1 LNHDA and CDR2 SQIVND (reference sequence). Losses at the gene ends were 1 base for V and 7 bases for J; bases not matched to a gene: 4. This CDR3 is built from 13 residues. CDR3 coding DNA: TGTGCCAGTAGTATAGGGGGGGGTCGGGAGCAGTACTTC. Its translation is CASSIGGGREQYF.

The chain is built from TRBV7-3 and TRBJ2-7; the D gene is possibly TRBD2 (5 bases). There are 15 residues in the CDR3. The germline V gene encodes CDR1 SGHTA and CDR2 FQGTGA. V was trimmed by 1 base and J by 0 bases, leaving 10 bases between them. The chain's CDR3 is CASSLNPRGSYEQYF. The CDR3 region has the DNA TGTGCCAGCAGCTTAAATCCCCGGGGCTCCTACGAGCAGTACTTC.

The chain is built from TRBV6-5 and TRBJ1-2; D remains ambiguous. This CDR3 is 12 amino acids long. Germline CDR1 and CDR2: MNHEY and SVGAGI. V gave up 4 bases and J gave up 8 bases, with 11 bases separating them. The CDR3 nucleotides are TGTGCCAGCAGTTTGGAGGGTTGGGGCTACACCTTC. It is translated as CASSLEGWGYTF.

The DNA of the CDR3 is TGCGCCAGCAGCCTGACAGGGGCAACTAATGAAAAACTGTTTTTT. Protein: CASSLTGATNEKLFF. The chain recombines TRBV4-3 with TRBJ1-4; TRBD1 agrees at 8 bases. Trimming cost V 4 bases and J 0 bases; bases outside gene matches: 1. The CDR3 totals 15 residues. The germline V gene encodes CDR1 LGHNA and CDR2 YSLEER.

This clone was counted a single time. The chain has TRBV5-6 and TRBJ2-7; 9 bases fit TRBD1. Germline assignment: CDR1 SGHDT and CDR2 YYEEEE. This CDR3 spans 14 amino acids. The V gene end was trimmed by 7 bases and the J gene end by 2 bases; junction bases not matched to a gene: 7. The CDR3 DNA is TGTGCCAGCTCTCCGGGACAGGGACCCTACGAGCAGTACTTC. Protein product: CASSPGQGPYEQYF.

This chain links TRBV24-1 with TRBJ2-5; tentative D call: TRBD1 (6 bases). The germline V gene has CDR1 KGHDR and CDR2 SFDVKD. The CDR3 sequence is 15 residues long. Trimming took off 4 bases at V and 2 bases at J, with 13 bases between the two ends. In DNA form, the CDR3 reads TGTGCCACCAGTGAGTACAGGGAGAAACAAGAGACCCAGTACTTC. Translating gives CATSEYREKQETQYF.

The chain joins TRBV27 to TRBJ1-5; no reliable D call. The CDR3 runs 14 residues. The V and J ends lost 1 base and 4 bases respectively, with 8 bases between them. CDR1 is MNHEY, CDR2 SMNVEV, per germline (reference sequence). CDR3 sequence reads: CASSLWAKNQPQHF. CDR3 coding DNA: TGTGCCAGCAGTTTATGGGCCAAAAATCAGCCCCAGCATTTT.

The count of this clone is one. The genes are TRBV10-2 and TRBJ2-2; 8 bases align to TRBD2. This CDR3 has 15 amino acids. V dropped 8 bases and J dropped 7; count of bases not matched to a gene: 12. The germline CDR1 and CDR2 sequences are WSHSY and SAAADI. This CDR3 is CASEVRGGLDGELFF. CDR3 DNA: TGCGCCAGCGAGGTTCGGGGGGGCCTCGACGGGGAGCTGTTTTTT.

This chain links TRBV28 with TRBJ2-1; 10 bases match TRBD2. This CDR3 region has 22 residues. Germline V gene sequence: CDR1 MDHEN, CDR2 SYDVKM. The ends lost 2 bases at V and 0 bases at J; junction bases unmatched: 19. Written as DNA, the CDR3 is TGTGCCAGCAGTTTAGGGGCGAGGGTAGCGGGGGGAATCGTGAGCTCCTACAATGAGCAGTTCTTC. Translating gives CASSLGARVAGGIVSSYNEQFF. The complete variable domain, with remaining parts taken from reference TRBV28 and TRBJ2-1, reads DVKVTQSSRYLVKRTGEKVFLECVQDMDHENMFWYRQDPGLGLRLIYFSYDVKMKEKGDIPEGYSVSREKKERFSLILESASTNQTSMYLCASSLGARVAGGIVSSYNEQFFGPGTRLTVL.